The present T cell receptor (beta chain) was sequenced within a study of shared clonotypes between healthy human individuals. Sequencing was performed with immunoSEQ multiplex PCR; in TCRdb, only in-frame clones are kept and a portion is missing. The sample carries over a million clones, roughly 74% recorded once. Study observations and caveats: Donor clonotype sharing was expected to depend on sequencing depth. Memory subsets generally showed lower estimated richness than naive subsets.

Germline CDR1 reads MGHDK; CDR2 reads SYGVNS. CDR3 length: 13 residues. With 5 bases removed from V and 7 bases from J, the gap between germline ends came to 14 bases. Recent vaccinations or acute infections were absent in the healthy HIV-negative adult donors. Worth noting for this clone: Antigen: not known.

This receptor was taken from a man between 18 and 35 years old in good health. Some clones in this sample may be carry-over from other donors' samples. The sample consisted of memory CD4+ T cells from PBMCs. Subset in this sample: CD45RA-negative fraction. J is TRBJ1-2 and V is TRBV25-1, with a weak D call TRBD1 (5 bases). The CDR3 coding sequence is TGTGCCAGCAGTCAGGCGGGGCCTCCTGGCTACACCTTC. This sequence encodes CASSQAGPPGYTF.